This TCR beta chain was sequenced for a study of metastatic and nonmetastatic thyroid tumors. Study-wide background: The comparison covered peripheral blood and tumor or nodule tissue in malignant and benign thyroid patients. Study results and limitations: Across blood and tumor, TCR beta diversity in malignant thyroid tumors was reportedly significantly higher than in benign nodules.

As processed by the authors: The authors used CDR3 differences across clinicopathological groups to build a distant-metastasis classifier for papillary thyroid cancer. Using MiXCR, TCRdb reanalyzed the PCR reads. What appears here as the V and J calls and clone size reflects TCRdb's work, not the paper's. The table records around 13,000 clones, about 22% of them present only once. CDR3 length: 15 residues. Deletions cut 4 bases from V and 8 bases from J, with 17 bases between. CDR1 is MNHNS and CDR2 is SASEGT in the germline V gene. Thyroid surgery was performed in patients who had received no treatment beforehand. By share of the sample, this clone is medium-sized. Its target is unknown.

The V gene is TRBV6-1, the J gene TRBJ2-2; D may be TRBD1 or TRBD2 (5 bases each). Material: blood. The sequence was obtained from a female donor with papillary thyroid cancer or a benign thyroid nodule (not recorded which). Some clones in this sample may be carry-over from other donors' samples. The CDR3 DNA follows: TGTGCCAGCAGTGCCCGACAGCCGGCGGGTGGGGAGCTGTTTTTT. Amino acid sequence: CASSARQPAGGELFF.